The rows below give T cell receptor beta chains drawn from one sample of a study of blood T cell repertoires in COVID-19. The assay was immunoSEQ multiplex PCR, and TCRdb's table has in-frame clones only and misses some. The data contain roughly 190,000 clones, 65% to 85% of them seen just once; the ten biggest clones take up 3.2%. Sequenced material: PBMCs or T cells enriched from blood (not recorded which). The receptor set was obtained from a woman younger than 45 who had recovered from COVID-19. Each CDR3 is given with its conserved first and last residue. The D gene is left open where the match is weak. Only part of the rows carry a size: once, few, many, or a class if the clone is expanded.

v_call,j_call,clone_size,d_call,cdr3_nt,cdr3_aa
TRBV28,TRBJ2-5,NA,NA,TGTGCCAGCAGCCGACGCCCCGGAGGGTCCAAGGAGACCCAGTACTTC,CASSRRPGGSKETQYF
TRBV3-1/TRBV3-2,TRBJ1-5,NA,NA,TGTGCCAGCAGCTCTCGGAACGGACAGCAGAATCAGCCCCAGCATTTT,CASSSRNGQQNQPQHF
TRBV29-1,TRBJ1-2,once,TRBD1,TGCAGCGTTCTGCGCGACAGGGGGGACTATGGCTACACCTTC,CSVLRDRGDYGYTF
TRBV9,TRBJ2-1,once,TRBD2,TGTGCCAGCAGCGCCCCGTGGGGACTAACTGGTGGTGAGCAGTTCTTC,CASSAPWGLTGGEQFF
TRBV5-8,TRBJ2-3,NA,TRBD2,TGTGCCAGCAGCTTTCCTAGCGGGAGTAGCACAGATACGCAGTATTTT,CASSFPSGSSTDTQYF
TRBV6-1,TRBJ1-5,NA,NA,TGTGCCAGCAGTGAAGCCTTTGATCAGCCCCAGCATTTT,CASSEAFDQPQHF
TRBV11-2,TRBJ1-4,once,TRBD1,TGTGCCAGCAGCTCGACAGGGGGGTATGAAAAACTGTTTTTT,CASSSTGGYEKLFF
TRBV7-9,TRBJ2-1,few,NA,TGTGCCAGCAGCTTAGCGCTTTCTGGAGCGGGCCTCCTTGAGGAGCAGTTCTTC,CASSLALSGAGLLEEQFF
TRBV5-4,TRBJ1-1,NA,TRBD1,TGTGCCAGCAGCCCGGGACAGGGTACTGAAGCTTTCTTT,CASSPGQGTEAFF
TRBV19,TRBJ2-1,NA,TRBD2,TGTGCCAGTAGTTCCGGGACTAGCGGGAGAAATGAGCAGTTCTTC,CASSSGTSGRNEQFF
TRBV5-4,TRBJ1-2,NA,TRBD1,TGTGCCAGCAGCATCGGACAGGGGGCTGGCTATGGCTACACCTTC,CASSIGQGAGYGYTF
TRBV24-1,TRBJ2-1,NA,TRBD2,TGTGCCACCAGTGATTCCGGGACTAGCGGGAGGGCCATGAATGAGCAGTTCTTC,CATSDSGTSGRAMNEQFF
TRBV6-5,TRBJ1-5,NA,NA,TGTGCCAGCAGCCTAAACGGCAATCAGCCCCAGCATTTT,CASSLNGNQPQHF
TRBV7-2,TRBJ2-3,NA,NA,TGTGCCAGCAGCTTAGGGTCGCGGCCCTCTAGTCATACGCAGTATTTT,CASSLGSRPSSHTQYF
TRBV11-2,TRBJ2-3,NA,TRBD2,TGTGCCAGCTCCCGGAGGGAGGGGACAGATACGCAGTATTTT,CASSRREGTDTQYF